This T cell receptor beta chain emerged from a study of T cells in Graves' hyperthyroidism and ophthalmopathy. As for the study in general: Peripheral blood samples were taken at initial diagnosis, prior to any treatment.

The study, taken as a whole, reports: The majority of expanded thyroid clonotypes above 0.001 also appeared in blood.

V was trimmed by 0 bases and J by 1 base, leaving 9 bases between them. The CDR3 has 15 residues. The germline CDR1 and CDR2 sequences are MNHNS and SASEGT. It was 8.5 to 10 ml of fresh peripheral blood that supplied the PBMCs. This clonotype was observed a single time. Its specificity is unknown. The CDR3 regions of TCR beta were amplified from RNA transcripts. The TCR CDR3 was amplified in a first-round RT-PCR using the HTBI primer set. TCRdb reprocessed the multiplex PCR reads via MiXCR and lists one record per CDR3 protein. Of approximately 600,000 distinct CDR3 sequences listed, less than 25% are singletons.

Sequenced: blood. This clonotype was obtained from a man aged 30 to 45 with Graves' ophthalmopathy. The chain is built from TRBV6-1 and TRBJ2-5, with D tentatively TRBD2 (6 bases). Here the CDR3 reads CASSEAGGIQETQYF. DNA for the CDR3: TGTGCCAGCAGTGAAGCGGGAGGAATCCAAGAGACCCAGTACTTC.